Below are 10 T cell receptor beta chains sequenced from a single sample in a study of T cell clonotyping in hematopoietic cell transplantation. Measured with immunoSEQ multiplex PCR; TCRdb has only the in-frame clones, and not every one. The sample has 4,000 to 5,500 clones, about 96% seen once. The sequences come from PBMCs, collected 100 days after allogeneic stem cell transplant. The receptors shown here come from a male patient aged 35-50 years who had an allogeneic stem cell transplant from a related donor, so the T cells may come from the graft donor. Some clones in this sample may be carry-over from other donors' samples.

The chain combines TRBV29-1 with TRBJ1-1; D ambiguous. Germline V gene lookup returns CDR1 SQVTM and CDR2 ANQGSEA. Trimming pared 3 bases from V and 5 bases from J, leaving 7 bases between. CDR3 length: 11 residues. CDR3 in amino acids: CSVDIGTEAFF. The CDR3 DNA follows: TGCAGCGTTGACATAGGAACTGAAGCTTTCTTT.

This chain connects TRBV6-5 to TRBJ1-1; no clear D. CDR3 length: 12 amino acids. Germline CDR1 is MNHEY and CDR2 is SVGAGI. V was trimmed by 2 bases and J by 3 bases, leaving 4 bases between them. DNA of the CDR3: TGTGCCAGCAGTTACAGGGACACTGAAGCTTTCTTT. This sequence encodes CASSYRDTEAFF.

This CDR3 reads CASSADPGLAGGPSYEQYF. CDR3 bases: TGTGCCAGCAGTGCTGATCCGGGACTAGCGGGAGGGCCTTCCTACGAGCAGTACTTC. The chain couples TRBV6-8 to TRBJ2-7; 16 positions agree with TRBD2. The V and J ends lost 5 bases and 1 base, in that order; junction bases with no gene match: 11. This CDR3 has 19 residues. Per the germline V gene, CDR1 is MNHGY and CDR2 is SAAAGT.

This sequence joins TRBV6-1 and TRBJ2-7, with D unclear. The ends were cut back, 6 bases at V and 2 bases at J, with 5 bases in the middle. Germline V gene data show CDR1 as MNHNS and CDR2 as SASEGT. The CDR3 extends over 11 amino acids. CDR3 region: CASSTAYEQYF. The CDR3, as DNA: TGTGCCAGCAGCACGGCCTACGAGCAGTACTTC.

V and J are TRBV4-1 and TRBJ2-1, with a possible D match to TRBD2 (5 bases). Germline loops: CDR1 MGHRA, CDR2 YSYEKL. This CDR3 contains 13 residues. Trimming removed 3 bases at V and 4 bases at J, with 7 bases between. In DNA form, the CDR3 reads TGCGCCAGCAGCCACGGGGAATACAATGAGCAGTTCTTC. It translates to CASSHGEYNEQFF.

The chain joins TRBV5-6 to TRBJ1-1, with 8 bases fitting TRBD1. CDR3 length: 13 amino acids. V was pared by 6 bases and J by 4 bases, with 5 bases of the junction left unmatched. Germline CDR1 and CDR2: SGHDT and YYEEEE. CDR3 bases: TGTGCCAGCATGAACAGGGGGACCACTGAAGCTTTCTTT. Protein product: CASMNRGTTEAFF.

The CDR3 spells CASSLADLRHGYTF. CDR3 in DNA: TGTGCCAGCAGCTTAGCTGATCTCCGCCATGGCTACACCTTC. The chain recombines TRBV7-2 with TRBJ1-2; D not resolved. V was trimmed by 0 bases and J by 6 bases, leaving 11 bases between them. Germline CDR1 SGHTA, CDR2 FQGNSA. This CDR3 has 14 residues.

V usage is TRBV19 and J usage is TRBJ1-5; D unresolved. CDR1 is LNHDA and CDR2 is SQIVND in the germline V gene (reference sequence). The CDR3 consists of 14 residues. Trimming stripped 5 bases from V and 0 bases from J, with 8 bases between. The CDR3 DNA reads as TGTGCCAGTAGTGATTTTTATAGCAATCAGCCCCAGCATTTT. The encoded protein is CASSDFYSNQPQHF.

The V and J genes are TRBV6-5 and TRBJ2-7, with D possibly being TRBD1 or TRBD2 (5 bases each). From germline, CDR1 is MNHEY and CDR2 SVGAGI. The V and J ends lost 6 bases and 3 bases respectively, with 15 bases between them. The CDR3 extends over 14 amino acids. The CDR3 loop reads CASRVPGRYYEQYF. The CDR3 DNA reads as TGTGCCAGCAGAGTCCCGGGACGGTACTACGAGCAGTACTTC.

The chain's CDR3 is CAASGTYGYTF. The CDR3 coding sequence is TGTGCCGCAAGCGGGACCTATGGCTACACCTTC. The V and J genes are TRBV30 and TRBJ1-2, with a weak D call TRBD1 (5 bases). Germline CDR1 reads GTSNPN; CDR2 reads SVGIG (reference sequence). Trimming took 8 bases from V and 4 from J, leaving 11 bases between them. This CDR3 contains 11 residues.